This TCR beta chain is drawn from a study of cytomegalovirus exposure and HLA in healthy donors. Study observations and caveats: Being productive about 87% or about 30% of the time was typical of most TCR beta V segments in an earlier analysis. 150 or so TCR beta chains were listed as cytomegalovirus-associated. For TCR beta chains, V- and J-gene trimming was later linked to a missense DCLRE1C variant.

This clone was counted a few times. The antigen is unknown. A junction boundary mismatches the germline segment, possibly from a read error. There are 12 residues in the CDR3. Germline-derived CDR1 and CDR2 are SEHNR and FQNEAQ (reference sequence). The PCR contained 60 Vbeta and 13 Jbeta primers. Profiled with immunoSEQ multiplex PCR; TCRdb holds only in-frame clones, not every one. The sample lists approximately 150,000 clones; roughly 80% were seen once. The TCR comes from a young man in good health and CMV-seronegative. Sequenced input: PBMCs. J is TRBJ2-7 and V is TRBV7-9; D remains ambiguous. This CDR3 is CSSSAGLDEQYF. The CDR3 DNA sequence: TGTTCCAGCAGCGCAGGTCTCGACGAGCAGTACTTC.